Listed below are T cell receptor beta chains from one sample, sequenced in a study of T cells in tuberculosis. The data were produced by immunoSEQ multiplex PCR, yet TCRdb's version contains in-frame clones alone and is incomplete. The sample consists of some 40,000 clones, approximately 95% of them appearing once. The sequencing input was PBMCs. All receptors derive from a donor between 10 and 35 years old with latent tuberculosis or without tuberculosis infection. Each CDR3 is given with its conserved first and last residue.

CASSRGGSTDTQYF	TRBV5-1	TRBJ2-3
CASSPPLGLEATDTQYF	TRBV18	TRBJ2-3
CASSLWGVIPHEQFF	TRBV7-2	TRBJ2-1
CASSPRQGASTEAFF	TRBV19	TRBJ1-1
CASSLLRSIGQGRGSTDTQYF	TRBV27	TRBJ2-3
CASRTGQIIQETQYF	TRBV5-1	TRBJ2-5
CAISESAPRVPEQFF	TRBV10-3	TRBJ2-1
CAWALGGGSTDTQYF	TRBV30	TRBJ2-3
CASSVAGNTEAFF	TRBV9	TRBJ1-1
CASSIVATHTEAFF	TRBV19	TRBJ1-1
CASSDLLGTGGDYGYTF	TRBV27	TRBJ1-2
CASSEGQGRTGELFF	TRBV5-1	TRBJ2-2
CASSPLAGAGTDTQYF	TRBV11-2	TRBJ2-3
CASSQDQRRVPYEQYF	TRBV14	TRBJ2-7
CASRILAGGPNTGELFF	TRBV10-2	TRBJ2-2
CASSQTRGTDTQYF	TRBV4-3	TRBJ2-3
CASSLSSSGGHNEQFF	TRBV27	TRBJ2-1
CASSPDRFSRDNQYF	TRBV7-2	TRBJ2-5
CASSLTGVGEKLFF	TRBV9	TRBJ1-4
CASSGTGGGETQYF	TRBV5-4	TRBJ2-5
CASNTQGGARGYTF	TRBV6-5	TRBJ1-2
CASSPTSGGHTDTQYF	TRBV19	TRBJ2-3
CASSRQGSRDSTEAFF	TRBV4-1	TRBJ1-1
CASSQSGDGEQFF	TRBV7-7	TRBJ2-1
CASRPPSTVENTEAFF	TRBV19	TRBJ1-1
CASSEPGLAPTGELFF	TRBV27	TRBJ2-2
CASSVAAQGNTEAFF	TRBV9	TRBJ1-1
CASSEAWDSTDTQYF	TRBV6-1	TRBJ2-3
CASSRDRVSGNTIYF	TRBV11-2	TRBJ1-3
CASSQGRGQGNYEQYF	TRBV4-3	TRBJ2-7
CASRTDSLSYEQYF	TRBV6-4	TRBJ2-7
CASSLGVGGAETQYF	TRBV5-1	TRBJ2-5
CAFGQGVNYGYTF	TRBV30	TRBJ1-2
CASSLSQEGRYTF	TRBV7-9	TRBJ1-2
CASSIAQTDYEQYF	TRBV19	TRBJ2-7